The 4 T cell receptor beta chains presented below share a single source sample, sequenced in a study of cytomegalovirus exposure and HLA in healthy donors. PCR employed 60 Vbeta and 13 Jbeta primers. Some clones are missing from TCRdb's copy, which holds only in-frame ones; the method was immunoSEQ multiplex PCR. The sample yields roughly 100,000 clones, 65% to 80% seen once. The specimen was PBMCs. These receptors were collected from a man between 60 and 75 years old in good health and CMV-seronegative.

The chain carries TRBV6-6 and TRBJ2-1; 11 bases map to TRBD1. Germline V CDR1 and CDR2: MNHNY, SVGAGI (reference sequence). This CDR3 contains 14 residues. With 8 bases clipped from V and 3 bases from J, the junction kept 3 bases outside the gene matches. CDR3 bases: TGTGCCAGCCGGGGGACAGGGGGCTACAATGAGCAGTTCTTC. Protein product: CASRGTGGYNEQFF.

The J gene is TRBJ2-5, the V gene TRBV2; 16 bases are shared with TRBD2. Germline CDR1 reads SNHLY; CDR2 reads FYNNEI. This CDR3 is built from 17 residues. With 4 bases clipped from V and 5 bases from J, the junction kept 7 bases outside the gene matches. In DNA, the CDR3 is TGTGCCAGCAGTGGGGGGACTAGCGGGGGGGCGAGTGAGACCCAGTACTTC. It specifies CASSGGTSGGASETQYF.

The chain is built from TRBV5-1 and TRBJ1-3, with D unclear. CDR3 length: 16 amino acids. Germline V gives CDR1 SGHRS, CDR2 YFSETQ. V was trimmed by 0 bases and J by 0 bases, leaving 10 bases between them. The CDR3 protein is CASSLEPASSGNTIYF. The CDR3 bases are TGCGCCAGCAGCTTGGAGCCAGCGAGCTCTGGAAACACCATATATTTT.

The chain is built from TRBV6-1 and TRBJ1-1; D uncertain. The CDR3 sequence is 13 residues long. The V end was cut by 10 bases, the J end by 3 bases, with 15 bases between. Germline V CDR1 and CDR2: MNHNS, SASEGT. CDR3 nucleotides: TGTGCCACCACCTCCCTCCGGGACACTGAAGCTTTCTTT. Translation gives CATTSLRDTEAFF.